The entry below describes one T cell receptor beta chain. Its antigen is unknown. The assay that was used to sequence DNA from cultured CD4+ T cells was the Oncomine TCR Beta short-read assay. TCRdb recomputed calls from the PCR reads with MiXCR, one row per CDR3 protein. Of about 20,000 distinct CDR3 sequences in the sample, 48% were seen once. This sample was included in a study of vaccination and CD4 T cells after COVID-19. The ends were cut back, 1 base at V and 5 bases at J, with 11 bases in the middle. CDR3 length: 15 amino acids. Germline V gene lookup returns CDR1 SGHTA and CDR2 FQGNSA. Treatment defined: approximately 9-day PBMC culture with coronavirus spike peptide pools or control peptides (ViraFEST assay). Before TCRs were sequenced, ViraFEST expanded antigen-specific T cells with peptide pools.

This chain connects TRBV7-2 to TRBJ2-2; D unclear. Material: CD4+ T cells from blood, cultured in vitro. The receptor was isolated from a human donor who had recovered from COVID-19. The CDR3: CASSLGGSWTGELFF. The CDR3 DNA reads TGTGCCAGCAGCTTAGGGGGAAGCTGGACCGGGGAGCTGTTTTTT.